This TCR beta chain was sequenced during a study of blood T cells in healthy people across ages. The ends lost 1 base at V and 8 bases at J; junction bases unmatched: 5. This CDR3 has 14 amino acids. A second PCR of 7 to 11 cycles used a sample-barcoded 5' primer and a J-beta primer mix. TCRdb redid the calling of the 5' RACE reads with MiXCR, one entry per CDR3 protein. The table includes around 780,000 distinct CDR3 sequences, about 56% detected once. This clonotype was seen a few times. The rearrangement joins TRBV12-3 or TRBV12-4 to TRBJ2-1; TRBD2 agrees at 7 bases. This TCR was recovered from a middle-aged man in good health. The sample consisted of blood. The CDR3: CASSLGGGGDEQFF. In DNA, the CDR3 is TGTGCCAGCAGTTTAGGCGGGGGAGGCGATGAGCAGTTCTTC.